The 22 T cell receptor beta chains given below trace back to one sample, sequenced in a study of T cells in Graves' hyperthyroidism and ophthalmopathy. Amplification of TCR beta CDR3 regions was performed using RNA transcripts as template. First-round RT-PCR of the TCR CDR3 relied on the HTBI primer set. TCRdb itself ran the multiplex PCR reads through MiXCR, one entry per CDR3 protein. The sample consists of about 380,000 distinct CDR3 sequences, roughly 15% of them appearing once. Input material: blood. The receptors derive from a woman younger than 45 with Graves' ophthalmopathy.

This rearrangement joins TRBV4-1 to TRBJ2-1; TRBD2 aligns across 8 bases. The V gene end was trimmed by 4 bases and the J gene end by 7 bases; junction bases not matched to a gene: 15. Germline CDR1 reads MGHRA; CDR2 reads YSYEKL. This CDR3 spans 17 amino acids. CDR3 DNA: TGCGCCAGCAGCCCCTCGCGGGCGGGGGGCTCGGGGAATGAGCAGTTCTTC. Encoded protein: CASSPSRAGGSGNEQFF.

This clonotype was seen at least ten times. V gene TRBV28 combines with J gene TRBJ2-1, with unresolved D. Trimming took 8 bases from V and 4 from J, leaving 12 bases between them. Germline assignment: CDR1 MDHEN and CDR2 SYDVKM. This CDR3 comprises 13 residues. CDR3 in DNA: TGTGCCAGCGACGTCTCAGGATACAATGAGCAGTTCTTC. The encoded protein is CASDVSGYNEQFF. The full variable domain, with the rest looked up from reference TRBV28 and TRBJ2-1, is DVKVTQSSRYLVKRTGEKVFLECVQDMDHENMFWYRQDPGLGLRLIYFSYDVKMKEKGDIPEGYSVSREKKERFSLILESASTNQTSMYLCASDVSGYNEQFFGPGTRLTVL.

This clonotype has a count of ten or more. This chain's CDR3 is CASSPTGVSTYEQYF. The CDR3 region has the DNA TGTGCCAGCAGTCCCACAGGGGTTTCGACCTACGAGCAGTACTTC. The J gene is TRBJ2-7, the V gene TRBV28, with 7 bases lining up with TRBD1. This CDR3 contains 15 residues. Germline values: CDR1 MDHEN, CDR2 SYDVKM. With 5 bases clipped from V and 2 bases from J, the junction kept 9 bases outside the gene matches.

This sequence joins TRBV12-3 or TRBV12-4 and TRBJ1-1, with 8 bases matching TRBD1. Trimming removed 5 bases from V and 0 bases from J; junction bases left unmatched: 8. The CDR3 consists of 16 residues. The CDR3, as DNA: TGTGCCAGCAGTAGACGGACAGGGTTTATGAACACTGAAGCTTTCTTT. Translating gives CASSRRTGFMNTEAFF.

In its sample, this clonotype was seen a few times. The DNA of the CDR3 is TGTGCCACCAGCAACTACGACAGACCCAATCAGCCCCAGCATTTT. Amino acids: CATSNYDRPNQPQHF. The chain employs TRBV15 and TRBJ1-5; TRBD1 is a possible D gene (5 bases). V shed 4 bases and J shed 3 bases, with 13 bases lying between them. Germline-derived CDR1 and CDR2 are LNHNV and YYDKDF (reference sequence). The CDR3 is 15 amino acids.

This clonotype was recorded at least ten times. The chain combines TRBV5-1 with TRBJ2-3, with 11 bases matching TRBD1. The CDR3 spans 15 residues. The germline V gene has CDR1 SGHRS and CDR2 YFSETQ. V lost 3 bases, J lost 4 bases, and 4 bases stayed unmatched. The DNA for the CDR3 is TGCGCCAGCAGCTGGACAGGGGGCGGCGCAGATACGCAGTATTTT. Translated, it gives CASSWTGGGADTQYF.

This clonotype has just a few counts. The chain recombines TRBV19 with TRBJ2-1; 8 bases are shared with TRBD1. The CDR3 has 15 residues. Per germline, CDR1 LNHDA and CDR2 SQIVND (reference sequence). The J segment lost 4 bases and the V segment lost 5 bases, leaving 7 bases of the junction unmatched. CDR3 sequence reads: CASSVDRANYNEQFF. CDR3 nucleotide sequence: TGTGCCAGTAGTGTGGACAGGGCGAATTACAATGAGCAGTTCTTC.

This clonotype was observed at least ten times. This chain links TRBV7-9 with TRBJ2-5, with TRBD1 identical over 11 bases. J gave up 5 bases and V 5 bases, and 13 bases lay outside the gene matches. Germline V gene lookup returns CDR1 SEHNR and CDR2 FQNEAQ (reference sequence). The CDR3 runs 17 residues. The CDR3 DNA reads TGTGCCAGCAGCAAGCGGCCGGGACAGGGGGTGAGGGAGACCCAGTACTTC. Encoded protein: CASSKRPGQGVRETQYF.

At least ten counts were recorded for this clonotype. The V and J genes are TRBV2 and TRBJ1-5; D possibly corresponds to TRBD1 (6 bases). V was cut by 7 bases and J by 3 bases, with 16 bases left in between. The CDR3 is 15 residues long. The germline gives CDR1 SNHLY, CDR2 FYNNEI. CDR3 amino acids: CASTTIGGANQPQHF. The CDR3 DNA reads TGTGCCAGCACCACGATCGGGGGGGCCAATCAGCCCCAGCATTTT.

In its sample, this clonotype was seen many times. The rearrangement joins TRBV29-1 to TRBJ1-1; a possible D gene is TRBD1 (5 bases). The V gene's germline CDR1 is SQVTM and CDR2 ANQGSEA. V was clipped by 4 bases and J by 8 bases, with 11 bases between them. The CDR3 runs to 11 residues. The CDR3 DNA follows: TGCAGCGTTGCCGACAGCCCAGAAGCTTTCTTT. Its protein is CSVADSPEAFF.

Ten or more counts support this clonotype. The chain combines TRBV3-1 with TRBJ2-6, with D unclear. V lost 6 bases and J lost 0, with 12 bases in between. The length of the CDR3 is 16 residues. CDR1 LGHDT and CDR2 YNNKEL come from the germline V gene (reference sequence). The CDR3 region is CASSPGFRSGANVLTF. As DNA, the CDR3 is TGTGCCAGCAGTCCCGGGTTCCGCTCTGGGGCCAACGTCCTGACTTTC.

This clonotype was seen many times. V is TRBV7-9 and J is TRBJ2-3, with a weak D call TRBD2 (5 bases). This CDR3 has 12 amino acids. Between the trimmed V and J ends, which lost 5 bases and 6 bases, there was a span of 9 bases. The germline gives CDR1 SEHNR, CDR2 FQNEAQ (reference sequence). In DNA form, the CDR3 reads TGTGCCAGCAGCCCCCCGGGGGATACGCAGTATTTT. Amino acid sequence: CASSPPGDTQYF.

The sample holds many counts of this clonotype. The chain is built from TRBV30 and TRBJ1-1; D is ambiguous. The V gene's germline CDR1 is GTSNPN and CDR2 SVGIG (reference sequence). Between the trimmed V and J ends, which lost 2 bases and 5 bases, there was a span of 6 bases. This CDR3 has 11 residues. The CDR3 sequence is CAWSSGTEAFF. The CDR3 DNA is TGTGCCTGGAGTAGCGGGACTGAAGCTTTCTTT.

The J gene is TRBJ2-1, the V gene TRBV24-1, with TRBD2 matching 7 bases. Germline CDR1 is KGHDR and CDR2 is SFDVKD. J was trimmed by 3 bases and V by 4 bases; bases with no gene match: 8. The CDR3 runs 16 residues. As DNA, the CDR3 is TGTGCCACCAGTGAAACGAACTCGGGGGGCTACAATGAGCAGTTCTTC. Translated: CATSETNSGGYNEQFF.

Concerning this clonotype itself: With a much larger clone just one base away, this may be a read error. This chain links TRBV20-1 with TRBJ1-6; possible D gene TRBD1, 6 bases. The CDR3 totals 14 residues. Germline V gives CDR1 DFQATT, CDR2 SNEGSKA (reference sequence). Trimming shortened V by 2 bases and J by 9 bases, and 14 bases separated the two germline ends. The chain's CDR3 is CSARIQGYRSPLHF. The CDR3 DNA is TGCAGTGCTAGAATTCAGGGGTATCGTTCACCCCTCCACTTT.

This clonotype was seen ten or more times. The gene calls are TRBV24-1 and TRBJ2-5; 12 bases map to TRBD2. The V gene's germline CDR1 is KGHDR and CDR2 SFDVKD. V was clipped by 3 bases and J by 1 base; unmatched bases: 17. This CDR3 contains 21 residues. The CDR3 protein is CATSDTFAGLAGKSGQETQYF. As DNA, the CDR3 is TGTGCCACCAGTGATACATTCGCCGGACTAGCGGGGAAGAGCGGCCAAGAGACCCAGTACTTC.

This clonotype was seen at least ten times. This sequence joins TRBV7-9 and TRBJ1-4; D ambiguous. The germline V and J ends were trimmed by 3 bases and 11 bases, with 16 bases remaining between them. In germline, CDR1 is SEHNR, CDR2 FQNEAQ (reference sequence). This CDR3 spans 14 amino acids. This CDR3 reads CASSFEATGNKLFF. The CDR3 DNA reads as TGTGCCAGCAGCTTTGAGGCTACTGGGAACAAACTGTTTTTT.

This clonotype was picked up many times. The V call is TRBV11-2, the J call TRBJ2-7; the D gene is possibly TRBD1 (5 bases). V lost 2 bases and J lost 5, with 13 bases in between. CDR1 is SGHAT and CDR2 is FQNNGV in the germline V gene. CDR3 length: 14 residues. The CDR3 sequence is CASSLSGIINEQYF. The CDR3, as DNA: TGTGCCAGCAGCTTATCAGGGATCATCAACGAGCAGTACTTC.

This clonotype showed up many times. The chain joins TRBV12-3 or TRBV12-4 to TRBJ2-1, with a weak D call TRBD1 (5 bases). The CDR3 covers 13 residues. V was pared by 2 bases and J by 4 bases, with 6 bases between. The DNA of the CDR3 is TGTGCCAGCAGTTTAAGACAGTACAATGAGCAGTTCTTC. Protein: CASSLRQYNEQFF.

This clonotype appeared many times. V is TRBV20-1 and J is TRBJ1-1; tentative D call: TRBD1 (6 bases). This CDR3 has 13 residues. V was shortened by 1 base and J by 4 bases, with 10 bases between the two germline ends. CDR1 is DFQATT and CDR2 is SNEGSKA in the germline V gene (reference sequence). The CDR3 here is CSARVQGTTEAFF. CDR3 nucleotide sequence: TGCAGTGCTAGAGTTCAGGGGACCACTGAAGCTTTCTTT.

The chain employs TRBV29-1 and TRBJ2-1, with D unresolved. Trimming shortened V by 4 bases and J by 6 bases, and 7 bases separated the two germline ends. The CDR3 is 11 residues long. Germline V gene data show CDR1 as SQVTM and CDR2 as ANQGSEA. The CDR3 protein is CSVGLGNEQFF. The CDR3 bases are TGCAGCGTTGGGCTAGGCAATGAGCAGTTCTTC.

This clonotype was observed a single time. This sequence joins TRBV5-5 and TRBJ1-3; D is uncertain. V was shortened by 1 base and J by 2 bases, with 13 bases between the two germline ends. Germline lookup yields CDR1 SGHKS and CDR2 YYEKEE (reference sequence). This CDR3 is built from 16 residues. CDR3 residues: CASSLWSQLAGNTIYF. Written as DNA, the CDR3 is TGTGCCAGCAGCTTGTGGTCACAACTTGCTGGAAACACCATATATTTT.